This T cell receptor beta chain appears in the sequencing data of a study of glioma-infiltrating T cells. Study results and caveats: Tissue-blood divergence was below expectation in non-neoplastic patients, above in gliomas.

Amplification of TCR alpha and beta CDR3 regions from RNA used iRepertoire nested multiplex PCR. Input was 100-400 ng of tissue mRNA or PBMC total RNA. TCRdb passed the multiplex PCR reads through MiXCR, listing each CDR3 protein once. The repertoire has approximately 20,000 distinct CDR3 sequences, under 30% of them found once; the top ten carry around 13%. The CDR3 has 15 residues. Germline assignment: CDR1 SGHTA and CDR2 FQGNSA. V lost 2 bases and J 4 bases, leaving 14 bases between the germline ends. This clonotype has a count of ten or more. The antigen remains undetermined. The TCR comes from a human donor with low-grade glioma or glioblastoma, undergoing nonglioma brain surgery, or in good health (not recorded which). The chain has TRBV7-2 and TRBJ2-5; weak D call: TRBD2 (7 bases). Sequenced sample: glioma tissue, nonneoplastic brain tissue, or PBMCs (not recorded which). The CDR3 loop reads CASSLSVGGRETQYF. CDR3 DNA sequence: TGTGCCAGCAGCTTATCGGTGGGGGGGCGAGAGACCCAGTACTTC.